Listed below are T cell receptor beta chains from one sample, sequenced in a study of shared clonotypes between healthy human individuals. Some clones are missing from TCRdb's copy, which holds only in-frame ones; the method was immunoSEQ multiplex PCR. The data show about 2.5 million clones, 85% to 95% seen once. Sequences were obtained from naive CD4+ T cells from PBMCs. Receptors were obtained from a man between 18 and 35 years old in good health. Some clones in this sample may be carry-over from other donors' samples. Both conserved end residues are part of each CDR3. The D gene is left open where the match is weak. Some rows mark clone size as missing; the rest say once, few, many or name a class of expanded clone.

J,V,D,size,DNA,CDR3
TRBJ1-2,TRBV28,TRBD1,.,TGTGCCAGCACGGGGACAGAAGCTAACTATGGCTACACCTTC,CASTGTEANYGYTF
TRBJ1-2,TRBV4-3,.,.,TGCGCCAGCAGCCAAGAAATGGGGGATGGCTACACCTTC,CASSQEMGDGYTF
TRBJ2-3,TRBV11-2,.,.,TGTGCCAGCAGCTTAGTCCCGGGACACAGCACAGATACGCAGTATTTT,CASSLVPGHSTDTQYF
TRBJ1-2,TRBV5-1,.,.,TGCGCCAGCAGCTTCGACAGCGGTCTGGGCTACACCTTC,CASSFDSGLGYTF
TRBJ2-7,TRBV7-6,TRBD2,.,TGTGCCAGCAGCACATCCGAGCGGGAGTACTACGAGCAGTACTTC,CASSTSEREYYEQYF
TRBJ2-3,TRBV2,.,.,TGTGCCAGCAGGGATAGCACAGATACGCAGTATTTT,CASRDSTDTQYF
TRBJ1-5,TRBV15,.,once,TGTGCCACCCAGGAGGGCGCTCTCAATCAGCCCCAGCATTTT,CATQEGALNQPQHF
TRBJ2-2,TRBV13,TRBD2,once,TGTGCCAGCAGGGAAATAGTAGGGCTAGCGGGATTCGGCACCGGGGAGCTGTTTTTT,CASREIVGLAGFGTGELFF
TRBJ1-2,TRBV6-1,.,.,TGTGCCAGCAGGATCGGACCTGGAAGTAACTATGGCTACACCTTC,CASRIGPGSNYGYTF
TRBJ2-7,TRBV5-5,.,.,TGTGCCAGCAGCTTTTCGTATTCGGACGAGCAGTACTTC,CASSFSYSDEQYF
TRBJ1-2,TRBV5-8,.,few,TGTGCCAGCAGCTTGGCCCGAAGGTATGGCTACACCTTC,CASSLARRYGYTF
TRBJ2-1,TRBV28,TRBD2,.,TGTGCCAGCACCTCGGGAGGGCCTGGGAATGAGCAGTTCTTC,CASTSGGPGNEQFF
TRBJ2-2,TRBV7-3,.,.,TGTGCCAGCAGCCCTACCCTTAACACCGGGGAGCTGTTTTTT,CASSPTLNTGELFF
TRBJ2-5,TRBV5-1,.,once,TGCGCCAGCAGAATCAATGGTCTTGGGGAGACCCAGTACTTC,CASRINGLGETQYF
TRBJ2-3,TRBV12-5,.,.,TGTGCTAGTAGCTCCCGGGGGCGCGTCACAGATACGCAGTATTTT,CASSSRGRVTDTQYF
TRBJ1-1,TRBV19,.,.,TGTGCCAGTAGACTCCGGGAGGGGAGAGCCACTGAAGCTTTCTTT,CASRLREGRATEAFF
TRBJ1-1,TRBV5-1,.,.,TGCGCCAGCAGCTTGGAGACAGGCTGGGGGGCTGAAGCTTTCTTT,CASSLETGWGAEAFF
TRBJ1-1,TRBV10-3,.,once,TGTGCCATCAGTGAGTCGAATAGGGGTGAGAACACTGAAGCTTTCTTT,CAISESNRGENTEAFF
TRBJ1-2,TRBV28,TRBD1,.,TGTGCCAGCAGTCCCGGGGGGCAGGGGGTGCGGAGCCTCTCCGGCTACACCTTC,CASSPGGQGVRSLSGYTF
TRBJ2-7,TRBV7-9,TRBD2,.,TGTGCCAGCACTTCCGGGACTACATCCTACGAGCAGTACTTC,CASTSGTTSYEQYF
TRBJ1-5,TRBV2,.,.,TGTGCCAGCGCGCGGAGCAATCAGCCCCAGCATTTT,CASARSNQPQHF
TRBJ2-7,TRBV5-1,.,.,TGCGCCAGCAGCTTGAACGACGAGCAGTACTTC,CASSLNDEQYF
TRBJ2-4,TRBV28,.,.,TGTGCCAGCAGTCCCCGCTGGCAGGGCAAAAACATTCAGTACTTC,CASSPRWQGKNIQYF
TRBJ1-1,TRBV11-2,.,.,TGTGCCAGCAGCTTAGACAGGGGGAACACTGAAGCTTTCTTT,CASSLDRGNTEAFF
TRBJ2-2,TRBV10-2,TRBD2,.,TGCGCCAGCAGTGAGCGACTAGCGGGAGCGGGCGGGGAGCTGTTTTTT,CASSERLAGAGGELFF
TRBJ2-6,TRBV30,.,.,TGTGCCTGGAGTGTACGTGGGACTGGGGCCAACGTCCTGACTTTC,CAWSVRGTGANVLTF
TRBJ1-1,TRBV6-6,.,.,TGTGCCAGCAGTTACTCGGGGGGGGCACACACTGAAGCTTTCTTT,CASSYSGGAHTEAFF
TRBJ2-5,TRBV28,TRBD2,.,TGTGCCAGCAGAAAGGGCTCGGGGAGGGCTAGTGAGACCCAGTACTTC,CASRKGSGRASETQYF
TRBJ1-1,TRBV7-3,.,.,TGTGCCAGCAGCCCGCAAGGGGCCTCCACTGAAGCTTTCTTT,CASSPQGASTEAFF
TRBJ1-5,TRBV2,TRBD1,.,TGTGCCAGCAGAGGGGACAGTAATCAGCCCCAGCATTTT,CASRGDSNQPQHF
TRBJ2-5,TRBV4-2,.,.,TGTGCCAGCAGCTTACTCGATATGGGGGCTCGGGGAGTGGAGACCCAGTACTTC,CASSLLDMGARGVETQYF
TRBJ2-3,TRBV18,.,.,TGTGCCAGCTCACAGGCAGTAATGGGAGATACGCAGTATTTT,CASSQAVMGDTQYF
TRBJ2-7,TRBV6-1,TRBD1,.,TGTGCCAGCAGGAACACAGGGGGACCCTCCTACGAGCAGTACTTC,CASRNTGGPSYEQYF
TRBJ1-4,TRBV7-9,.,.,TGTGCCAGCAGCCAGACCCGGGCCAGCGCCACTAATGAAAAACTGTTTTTT,CASSQTRASATNEKLFF
TRBJ2-7,TRBV4-3,TRBD2,.,TGCGCCAGCAGCCAAGGCCGGGAGGGGTCTAATGACGAGCAGTACTTC,CASSQGREGSNDEQYF
TRBJ2-3,TRBV7-3,TRBD2,.,TGTGCCAGCAGCCCCCGAAGCGGGAGGGCGACAGATACGCAGTATTTT,CASSPRSGRATDTQYF
TRBJ2-3,TRBV5-1,TRBD2,.,TGCGCCAGCAGCATGGGACTAGCGGGAGCCACAGATACGCAGTATTTT,CASSMGLAGATDTQYF
TRBJ2-2,TRBV6-5,TRBD2,.,TGTGCCAGCAGCCGGGGCGGGGGGGGCACCGGGGAGCTGTTTTTT,CASSRGGGGTGELFF
TRBJ2-5,TRBV11-1,.,.,TGTGCCAGCAGCTTACGCGGGACCGGCGGGGAGACCCAGTACTTC,CASSLRGTGGETQYF
TRBJ2-3,TRBV5-1,TRBD1,.,TGCGCCAGCAGCCCCGGACAGGCGGCGGGCACAGATACGCAGTATTTT,CASSPGQAAGTDTQYF
TRBJ1-3,TRBV28,.,.,TGTGCCAGCAGTTCACCAGGTACCTCTGGAAACACCATATATTTT,CASSSPGTSGNTIYF
TRBJ1-1,TRBV6-1,.,once,TGTGCCAGCAGTGAACCCAGACAGGCCTCTAACACTGAAGCTTTCTTT,CASSEPRQASNTEAFF
TRBJ2-1,TRBV10-3,.,once,TGTGCCATCAGTGAGACTCGACAGAGTGTTGAGCAGTTCTTC,CAISETRQSVEQFF
TRBJ2-7,TRBV5-1,.,few,TGCGCCAGCAGCTTCCCAGGGCGGGTCTACGAGCAGTACTTC,CASSFPGRVYEQYF
TRBJ2-7,TRBV7-2,.,.,TGTGCCAGCAGTAAGGGCCAGAAATACGAGCAGTACTTC,CASSKGQKYEQYF
TRBJ1-2,TRBV6-1,.,.,TGTGCCAGCAGTGGTCGCAGCTTTTATGGCTACACCTTC,CASSGRSFYGYTF
TRBJ2-5,TRBV7-3,.,once,TGTGCCAGCAGCTTAAATCAGGGACCCGGGGTACACCGGTACTTC,CASSLNQGPGVHRYF
TRBJ2-7,TRBV29-1,TRBD1,.,TGCAGCGTTGCGAGGGGGCTAGTGTACGAGCAGTACTTC,CSVARGLVYEQYF
TRBJ2-7,TRBV4-1,.,.,TGCGCCAGCAGCCCCCCTTGGAGGGGGCGACTCTACGAGCAGTACTTC,CASSPPWRGRLYEQYF
TRBJ2-7,TRBV14,.,.,TGTGCCAGCAGCCAGTTCGGACCCTACGAGCAGTACTTC,CASSQFGPYEQYF
TRBJ2-7,TRBV28,.,.,TGTGCCAGCAGTGGTCAGGGCTTACCTGCTGCCTACGAGCAGTACTTC,CASSGQGLPAAYEQYF